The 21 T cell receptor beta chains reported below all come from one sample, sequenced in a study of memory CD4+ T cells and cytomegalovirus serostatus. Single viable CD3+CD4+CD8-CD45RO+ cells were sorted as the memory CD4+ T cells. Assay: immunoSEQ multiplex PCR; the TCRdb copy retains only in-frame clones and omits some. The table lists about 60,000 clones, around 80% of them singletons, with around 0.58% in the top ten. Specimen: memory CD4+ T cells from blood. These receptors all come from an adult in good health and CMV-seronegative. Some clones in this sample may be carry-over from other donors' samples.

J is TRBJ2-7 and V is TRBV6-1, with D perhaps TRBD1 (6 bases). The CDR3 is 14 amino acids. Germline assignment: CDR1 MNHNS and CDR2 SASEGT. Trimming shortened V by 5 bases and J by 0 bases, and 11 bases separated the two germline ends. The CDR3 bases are TGTGCCAGCAGTACCGACAGGAGCTCCTACGAGCAGTACTTC. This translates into CASSTDRSSYEQYF.

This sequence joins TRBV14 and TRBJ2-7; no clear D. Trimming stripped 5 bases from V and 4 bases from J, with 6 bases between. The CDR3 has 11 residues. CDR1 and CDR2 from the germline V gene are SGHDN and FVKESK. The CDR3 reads CASSARYEQYF. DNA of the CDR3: TGTGCCAGCAGCGCCCGATACGAGCAGTACTTC. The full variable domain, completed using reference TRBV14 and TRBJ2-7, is EAGVTQFPSHSVIEKGQTVTLRCDPISGHDNLYWYRRVMGKEIKFLLHFVKESKQDESGMPNNRFLAERTGGTYSTLKVQPAELEDSGVYFCASSARYEQYFGPGTRLTVT.

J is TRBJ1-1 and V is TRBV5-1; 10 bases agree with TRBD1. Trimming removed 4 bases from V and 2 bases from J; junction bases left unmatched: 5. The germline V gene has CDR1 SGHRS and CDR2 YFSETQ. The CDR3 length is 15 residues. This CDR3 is CASSRRTGGNTEAFF. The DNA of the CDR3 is TGCGCCAGCAGCAGGAGGACAGGGGGAAACACTGAAGCTTTCTTT.

The CDR3 DNA is TGCGCCAGCAGCCAAGAGTGGGTTTTTGGAAACACCATATATTTT. Translating it yields CASSQEWVFGNTIYF. The J gene is TRBJ1-3, the V gene TRBV4-3; D is uncertain. The V end was cut by 0 bases, the J end by 3 bases, with 9 bases between. The CDR3 spans 15 residues. Germline values: CDR1 LGHNA, CDR2 YSLEER.

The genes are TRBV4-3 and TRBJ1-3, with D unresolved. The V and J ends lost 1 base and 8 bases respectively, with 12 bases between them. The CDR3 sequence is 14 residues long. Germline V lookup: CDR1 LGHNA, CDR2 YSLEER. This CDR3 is CASSQGAGLDTIYF. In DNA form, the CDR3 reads TGCGCCAGCAGCCAAGGGGCGGGGTTAGACACCATATATTTT.

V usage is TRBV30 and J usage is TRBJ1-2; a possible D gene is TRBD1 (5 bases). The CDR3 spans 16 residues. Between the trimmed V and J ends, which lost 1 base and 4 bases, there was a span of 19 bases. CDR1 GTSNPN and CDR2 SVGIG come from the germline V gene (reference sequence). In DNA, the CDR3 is TGTGCCTGGAGTGCGTTCCCCTGGGACGGATCCTATGGCTACACCTTC. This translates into CAWSAFPWDGSYGYTF.

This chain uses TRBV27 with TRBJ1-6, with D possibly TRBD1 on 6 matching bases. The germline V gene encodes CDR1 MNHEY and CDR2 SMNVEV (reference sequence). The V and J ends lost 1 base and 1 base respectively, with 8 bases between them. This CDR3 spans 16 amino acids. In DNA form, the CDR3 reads TGTGCCAGCAGTTTATTCAGGGGTTCCTATAATTCACCCCTCCACTTT. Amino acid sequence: CASSLFRGSYNSPLHF.

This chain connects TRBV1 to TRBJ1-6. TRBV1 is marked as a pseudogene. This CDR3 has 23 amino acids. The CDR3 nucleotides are TGCACCAGCAGCCAAGATCTAGAAGGGGTCAGGGGATGGAGGGGCTCCTATAATTCACCCCTCCACTTT. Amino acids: CTSSQDLEGVRGWRGSYNSPLHF.

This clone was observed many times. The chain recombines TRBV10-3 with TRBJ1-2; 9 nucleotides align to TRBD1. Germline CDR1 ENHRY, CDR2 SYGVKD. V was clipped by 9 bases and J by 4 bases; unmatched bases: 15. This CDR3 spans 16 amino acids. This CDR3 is CAISHPRGQGSYGYTF. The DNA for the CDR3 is TGTGCCATTTCACACCCCCGAGGACAGGGGAGCTATGGCTACACCTTC.

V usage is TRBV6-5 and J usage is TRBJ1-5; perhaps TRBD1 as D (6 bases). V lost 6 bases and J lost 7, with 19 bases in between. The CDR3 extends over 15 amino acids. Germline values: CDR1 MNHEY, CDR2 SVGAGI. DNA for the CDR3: TGTGCCAGCAGCTTGGGGGGGGGCGCCGGACAGCCCCAGCATTTT. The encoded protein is CASSLGGGAGQPQHF.

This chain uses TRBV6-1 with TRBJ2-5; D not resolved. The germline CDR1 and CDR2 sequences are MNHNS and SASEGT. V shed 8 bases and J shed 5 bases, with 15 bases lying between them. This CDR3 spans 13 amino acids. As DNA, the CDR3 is TGTGCCAGCGCGGAAGGGAATCTGGAGACCCAGTACTTC. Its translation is CASAEGNLETQYF.

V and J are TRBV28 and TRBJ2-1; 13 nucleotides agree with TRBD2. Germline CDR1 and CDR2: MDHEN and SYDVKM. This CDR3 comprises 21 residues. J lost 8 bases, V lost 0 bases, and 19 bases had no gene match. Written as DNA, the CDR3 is TGTGCCAGCAGTTTATGGCTTATGACTAGCGGGAGGTCGGGGACTATGCATGAGCAGTTCTTC. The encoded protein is CASSLWLMTSGRSGTMHEQFF.

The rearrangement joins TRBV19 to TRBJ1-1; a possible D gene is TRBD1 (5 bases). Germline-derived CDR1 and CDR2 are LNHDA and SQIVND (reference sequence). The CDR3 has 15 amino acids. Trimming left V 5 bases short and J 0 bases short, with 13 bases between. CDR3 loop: CASSPQTALNTEAFF. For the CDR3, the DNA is TGTGCCAGTAGTCCCCAGACAGCCTTGAACACTGAAGCTTTCTTT.

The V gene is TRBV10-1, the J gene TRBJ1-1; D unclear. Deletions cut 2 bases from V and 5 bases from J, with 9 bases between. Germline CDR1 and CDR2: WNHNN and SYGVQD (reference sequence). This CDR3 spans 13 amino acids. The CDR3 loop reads CASSEMRETEAFF. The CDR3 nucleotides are TGCGCCAGCAGTGAGATGAGGGAGACTGAAGCTTTCTTT.

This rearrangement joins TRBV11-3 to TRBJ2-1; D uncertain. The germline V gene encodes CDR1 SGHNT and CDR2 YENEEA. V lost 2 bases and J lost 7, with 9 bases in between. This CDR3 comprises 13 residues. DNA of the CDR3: TGTGCCAGCAGCTTACCCCCCAGGAATGAGCAGTTCTTC. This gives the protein CASSLPPRNEQFF.

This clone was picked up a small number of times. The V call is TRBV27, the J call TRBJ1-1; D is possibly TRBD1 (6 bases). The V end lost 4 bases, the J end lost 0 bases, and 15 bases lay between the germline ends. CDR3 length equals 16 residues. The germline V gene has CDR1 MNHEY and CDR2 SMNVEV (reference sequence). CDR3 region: CASSSRVRGMNTEAFF. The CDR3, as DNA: TGTGCCAGCAGTTCCAGGGTCAGGGGCATGAACACTGAAGCTTTCTTT.

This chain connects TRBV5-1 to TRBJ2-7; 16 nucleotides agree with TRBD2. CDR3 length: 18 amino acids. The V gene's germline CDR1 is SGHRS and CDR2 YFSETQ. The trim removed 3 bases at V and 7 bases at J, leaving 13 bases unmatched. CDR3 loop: CASSWRPGLAGGVWEQYF. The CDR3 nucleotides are TGCGCCAGCAGCTGGCGACCGGGACTAGCGGGAGGGGTCTGGGAGCAGTACTTC.

CDR3 bases: TGTGCCAGCAGCCCTTTTAGCCGGGGGGAAAGCTCCTACGAGCAGTACTTC. Residues: CASSPFSRGESSYEQYF. The chain recombines TRBV27 with TRBJ2-7; 7 bases map to TRBD2. CDR1 and CDR2 from the germline V gene are MNHEY and SMNVEV (reference sequence). The CDR3 consists of 17 residues. Trimming took 6 bases from V and 0 from J; bases not matched to a gene: 14.

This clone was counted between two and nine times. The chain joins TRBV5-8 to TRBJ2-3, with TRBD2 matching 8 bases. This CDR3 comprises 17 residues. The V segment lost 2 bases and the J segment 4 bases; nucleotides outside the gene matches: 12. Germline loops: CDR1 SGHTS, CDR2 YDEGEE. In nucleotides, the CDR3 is TGTGCCAGCAGCTTTCTGGGACTAAGCGGGAGCGCAGATACGCAGTATTTT. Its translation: CASSFLGLSGSADTQYF.

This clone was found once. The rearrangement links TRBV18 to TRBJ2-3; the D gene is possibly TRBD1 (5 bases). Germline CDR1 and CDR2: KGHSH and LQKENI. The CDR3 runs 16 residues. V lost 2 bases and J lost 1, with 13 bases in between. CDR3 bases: TGTGCCAGCTCACCAGGTCGGCAGGGCGGCACAGATACGCAGTATTTT. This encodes CASSPGRQGGTDTQYF.

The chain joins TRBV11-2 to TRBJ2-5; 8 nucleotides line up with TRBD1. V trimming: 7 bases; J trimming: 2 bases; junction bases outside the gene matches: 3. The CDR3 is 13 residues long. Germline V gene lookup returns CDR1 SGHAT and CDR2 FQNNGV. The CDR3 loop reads CASTRTGQETQYF. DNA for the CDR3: TGTGCCAGCACCAGGACAGGGCAAGAGACCCAGTACTTC.